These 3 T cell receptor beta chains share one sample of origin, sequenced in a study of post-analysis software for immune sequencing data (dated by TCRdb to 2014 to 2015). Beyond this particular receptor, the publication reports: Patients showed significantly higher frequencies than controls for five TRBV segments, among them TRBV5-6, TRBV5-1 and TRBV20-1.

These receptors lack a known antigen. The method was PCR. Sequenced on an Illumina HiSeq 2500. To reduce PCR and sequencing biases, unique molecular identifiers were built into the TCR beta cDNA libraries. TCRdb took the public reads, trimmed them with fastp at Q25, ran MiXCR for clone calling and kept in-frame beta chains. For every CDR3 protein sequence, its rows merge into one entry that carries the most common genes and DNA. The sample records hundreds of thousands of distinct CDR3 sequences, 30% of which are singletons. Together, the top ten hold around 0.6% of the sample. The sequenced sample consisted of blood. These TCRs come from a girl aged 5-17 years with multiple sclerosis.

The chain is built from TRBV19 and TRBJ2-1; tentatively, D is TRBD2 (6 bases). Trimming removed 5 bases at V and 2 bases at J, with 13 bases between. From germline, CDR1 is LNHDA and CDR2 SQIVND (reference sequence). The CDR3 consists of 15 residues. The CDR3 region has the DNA TGTGCCAGTAGTGAACGGGACTCTACCTACAATGAGCAGTTCTTC. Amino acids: CASSERDSTYNEQFF.

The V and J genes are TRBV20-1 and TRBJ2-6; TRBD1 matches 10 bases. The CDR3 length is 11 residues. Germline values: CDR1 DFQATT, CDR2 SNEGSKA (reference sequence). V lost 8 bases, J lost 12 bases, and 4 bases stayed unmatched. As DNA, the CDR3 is TGCAGTCTCAGGACAGGGGGCGTCCTGACTTTC. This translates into CSLRTGGVLTF.

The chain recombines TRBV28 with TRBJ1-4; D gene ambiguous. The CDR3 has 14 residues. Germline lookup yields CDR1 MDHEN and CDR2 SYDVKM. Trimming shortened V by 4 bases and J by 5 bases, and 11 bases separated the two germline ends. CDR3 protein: CASSSPQENEKLFF. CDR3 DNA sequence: TGTGCCAGCAGTTCCCCCCAGGAGAATGAAAAACTGTTTTTT. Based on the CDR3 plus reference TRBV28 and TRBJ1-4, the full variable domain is DVKVTQSSRYLVKRTGEKVFLECVQDMDHENMFWYRQDPGLGLRLIYFSYDVKMKEKGDIPEGYSVSREKKERFSLILESASTNQTSMYLCASSSPQENEKLFFGSGTQLSVL.